A single sample gave rise to the 31 T cell receptor beta chains below, sequenced in a study of post-analysis software for immune sequencing data. Study observations and caveats: Roughly five TRBV segments were more frequent in patients than controls; TRBV5-6, TRBV5-1 and TRBV20-1 belonged to this group.

Every TCR beta cDNA library bore unique molecular identifiers. MiXCR, run by TCRdb on the PCR reads, gives a single entry per CDR3 protein. The sample contains about 180,000 distinct CDR3 sequences, approximately 31% of which appear only once. Antigens of these TCRs are unknown. Sequenced: blood. The receptors were sampled from a girl aged 10 to 17 with multiple sclerosis.

This clonotype was counted once. This clone may be a read error of a much larger clone one base away. The chain uses TRBV6-6 and TRBJ2-7, with D possibly TRBD1 on 5 matching bases. The CDR3 covers 16 residues. CDR1 and CDR2 from the germline V gene are MNHNY and SVGAGI (reference sequence). V lost 2 bases and J lost 4, with 18 bases in between. The CDR3 reads CASSYGSWGSIYEQYF. The CDR3 region has the DNA TGTGCCAGCAGTTACGGTTCGTGGGGCAGTATATACGAGCAGTACTTC.

This clonotype has more than one count but fewer than ten. This chain joins TRBV28 and TRBJ2-2, with D perhaps matching TRBD2 (5 bases). This CDR3 is built from 17 residues. Germline V gene sequence: CDR1 MDHEN, CDR2 SYDVKM. V was cut by 5 bases and J by 3 bases, with 19 bases left in between. This CDR3 is CASSAPGRTDDTGELFF. The CDR3 nucleotides are TGTGCCAGCAGTGCGCCCGGTAGGACTGATGACACCGGGGAGCTGTTTTTT.

The chain couples TRBV5-4 to TRBJ2-2; possible D gene TRBD1, 6 bases. Deletions cut 0 bases from V and 5 bases from J, with 11 bases between. Per the germline V gene, CDR1 is SGHNT and CDR2 is YYREEE (reference sequence). The CDR3 has 15 residues. This CDR3 reads CASSLVGAGTGELFF. In nucleotides, the CDR3 is TGTGCCAGCAGCTTGGTGGGGGCCGGGACCGGGGAGCTGTTTTTT.

The J gene is TRBJ2-5, the V gene TRBV11-2; D may be TRBD1 (7 bases). The J call may be faulty, since TRBJ2-7 better matches the DNA end. The CDR3 spans 15 residues. CDR1 and CDR2 (germline): SGHAT, FQNNGV. The CDR3 DNA reads as TGTGCCAGCAGCGGAGGGGGGACAGTAACCTACGAGCAGTACTTC. It encodes CASSGGGTVTYEQYF.

This clonotype occurred many times. This chain links TRBV5-1 with TRBJ2-1; 9 bases agree with TRBD2. The germline V gene has CDR1 SGHRS and CDR2 YFSETQ. V was pared by 2 bases and J by 10 bases, with 13 bases of the junction left unmatched. The CDR3 loop spans 16 amino acids. DNA of the CDR3: TGCGCCAGCAGCTTAGGAAGCGGGGGGTACTTTGAGGAGCAGTTCTTC. Its protein product is CASSLGSGGYFEEQFF.

This clonotype was detected many times. The V call is TRBV27, the J call TRBJ1-2, with 7 nucleotides matching TRBD1. The CDR3 loop spans 14 amino acids. J lost 4 bases, V lost 8 bases, and 10 bases had no gene match. Germline assignment: CDR1 MNHEY and CDR2 SMNVEV (reference sequence). The CDR3 coding sequence is TGTGCCAGCGGCGAGACAGGGTGGGTCTATGGCTACACCTTC. It specifies CASGETGWVYGYTF.

This clonotype has a count of ten or more. The chain employs TRBV29-1 and TRBJ2-5; D not resolved. V was pared by 2 bases and J by 3 bases, with 7 bases between. This CDR3 spans 12 amino acids. CDR1 is SQVTM, CDR2 ANQGSEA, per germline. The CDR3 nucleotides are TGCAGCGTTGAATACTCCAAAGAGACCCAGTACTTC. The encoded protein is CSVEYSKETQYF.

Many counts were recorded for this clonotype. The V call is TRBV7-2, the J call TRBJ2-3; D is unresolved. V shed 3 bases and J shed 2 bases, with 3 bases lying between them. The CDR3 runs to 12 residues. Germline-derived CDR1 and CDR2 are SGHTA and FQGNSA. CDR3 sequence (DNA): TGTGCCAGCAGCTTGTACACAGATACGCAGTATTTT. As protein: CASSLYTDTQYF.

This clonotype showed up many times. CDR3 in amino acids: CSAPRQLNTEAFF. Written as DNA, the CDR3 is TGCAGTGCTCCCCGACAGTTAAATACTGAAGCTTTCTTT. This chain joins TRBV20-1 and TRBJ1-1, with TRBD1 as a possible D gene (5 bases). This CDR3 region has 13 residues. CDR1 is DFQATT, CDR2 SNEGSKA, per germline (reference sequence). The V end lost 5 bases, the J end lost 5 bases, and 15 bases lay between the germline ends.

This clonotype was found many times. The CDR3 loop is CASSLATSRTYNEQFF. DNA for the CDR3: TGTGCCAGCAGCTTGGCCACTAGTCGCACCTACAATGAGCAGTTCTTC. This sequence joins TRBV5-6 and TRBJ2-1, with D maybe TRBD2 (5 bases). CDR1 SGHDT and CDR2 YYEEEE come from the germline V gene. V lost 0 bases to trimming and J lost 2 bases, with 12 bases between them. CDR3 length: 16 amino acids.

The chain combines TRBV25-1 with TRBJ1-2, with D perhaps TRBD1 (5 bases). Trimming removed 3 bases at V and 8 bases at J, with 16 bases between. Per germline, CDR1 MGHDK and CDR2 SYGVNS. The CDR3 has 14 residues. The CDR3 DNA follows: TGTGCCAGCAGTGAGGGGCAGGGACGGGACGGCTACACCTTC. This encodes CASSEGQGRDGYTF.

The chain combines TRBV20-1 with TRBJ2-7, with 7 bases fitting TRBD2. Germline trimming cut 3 bases from V and 4 bases from J; bases unmatched to any gene: 12. Germline V gene data show CDR1 as DFQATT and CDR2 as SNEGSKA (reference sequence). This CDR3 comprises 15 residues. CDR3 nucleotides: TGCAGTGCTAGTGGGGGGGTCTCCAGCAAGTACGAGCAGTACTTC. Its translation is CSASGGVSSKYEQYF.

This clonotype has only a few counts. CDR3 DNA: TGTGCCAGCAGTTACAGGGGGCGGTACGAGCAGTACTTC. Translated, it gives CASSYRGRYEQYF. This chain uses TRBV6-5 with TRBJ2-7, with 7 bases matching TRBD1. The CDR3 is 13 amino acids. Germline values: CDR1 MNHEY, CDR2 SVGAGI. The J segment lost 4 bases and the V segment lost 2 bases, leaving 2 bases of the junction unmatched.

As for this clonotype: A read error may produce the germline difference seen at one junction end. The V and J genes are TRBV11-2 and TRBJ2-1; 12 nucleotides align to TRBD2. CDR3 size: 14 residues. Per the germline V gene, CDR1 is SGHAT and CDR2 is FQNNGV. The CDR3 nucleotides read TGTACCAGCAGCCTAGCGGGAGGGTCAGGGGAGCAGTTCTTC. It translates to CTSSLAGGSGEQFF.

This clonotype was seen repeatedly, ten times or more. V and J are TRBV6-4 and TRBJ2-7; no firm D call. Per germline, CDR1 MRHNA and CDR2 SNTAGT. Trimming left V 2 bases short and J 9 bases short, with 8 bases between. This CDR3 comprises 11 residues. CDR3 sequence reads: CASSDGSGQYF. The CDR3 bases are TGTGCCAGCAGTGACGGCTCTGGGCAGTACTTC.

V gene TRBV4-1 combines with J gene TRBJ1-5; possibly TRBD1 for D (6 bases). V lost 1 base and J lost 8, with 15 bases in between. This CDR3 spans 15 amino acids. Germline V gene sequence: CDR1 MGHRA, CDR2 YSYEKL. CDR3 region: CASSQAHRESEPQHF. For the CDR3, the DNA is TGCGCCAGCAGCCAAGCTCACAGGGAGTCTGAGCCCCAGCATTTT.

Worth noting for this clonotype: A much bigger clone sits one base away, suggesting this may be a read error. J is TRBJ2-1 and V is TRBV29-1; tentatively, D is TRBD1 (5 bases). This CDR3 contains 14 residues. Germline values: CDR1 SQVTM, CDR2 ANQGSEA. This chain's CDR3 is CSVEGGRAGNGQFF. CDR3 in DNA: TGCAGCGTTGAAGGGGGCAGGGCTGGAAATGGGCAGTTCTTC.

This clonotype has a handful of counts. V usage is TRBV12-3 or TRBV12-4 and J usage is TRBJ1-2; TRBD1 might be the D (5 bases). This CDR3 has 14 residues. Trimming pared 2 bases from V and 8 bases from J, leaving 15 bases between. The CDR3 region is CASSLTGGGLGYTF. CDR3 coding DNA: TGTGCCAGCAGTTTAACTGGGGGAGGGCTAGGCTACACCTTC.

The sample holds a few counts of this clonotype. The chain is built from TRBV18 and TRBJ2-6, with D hard to call. Germline V gene data show CDR1 as KGHSH and CDR2 as LQKENI. CDR3 length: 16 residues. Trimming pared 0 bases from V and 1 base from J, leaving 7 bases between. CDR3 DNA sequence: TGTGCCAGCTCACCACCTTTGTCTTCTGGGGCCAACGTCCTGACTTTC. Translated, it gives CASSPPLSSGANVLTF.

There are many counts of this clonotype. V and J are TRBV19 and TRBJ2-7; TRBD1 agrees at 7 bases. Trimming at V came to 5 bases and at J to 2 bases, leaving 6 bases not matched to a gene. Per the germline V gene, CDR1 is LNHDA and CDR2 is SQIVND (reference sequence). CDR3 length: 14 amino acids. The CDR3 bases are TGTGCCAGTAGTCCCCGGGACAGAACCTACGAGCAGTACTTC. It codes for CASSPRDRTYEQYF. Full variable domain (remainder filled in from reference TRBV19 and TRBJ2-7): DGGITQSPKYLFRKEGQNVTLSCEQNLNHDAMYWYRQDPGQGLRLIYYSQIVNDFQKGDIAEGYSVSREKKESFPLTVTSAQKNPTAFYLCASSPRDRTYEQYFGPGTRLTVT.

On this clonotype itself: Just one base apart from a much larger clone, this may be a read error. This sequence joins TRBV29-1 and TRBJ2-5, with D perhaps TRBD2 (5 bases). This CDR3 is built from 12 residues. The V gene lost 6 bases and the J gene lost 11 bases, with 19 bases spanning the gap. Germline V CDR1 and CDR2: SQVTM, ANQGSEA. The chain's CDR3 is CSVQLVSGEQYF. The CDR3 DNA reads as TGCAGCGTGCAACTAGTTTCCGGTGAGCAGTACTTC.

The table lists this clonotype with a few counts. The chain has TRBV25-1 and TRBJ1-6; TRBD1 might be the D (5 bases). The V gene lost 3 bases and the J gene lost 9 bases, with 21 bases spanning the gap. This CDR3 is 17 amino acids long. The germline gives CDR1 MGHDK, CDR2 SYGVNS. The CDR3 DNA sequence: TGTGCCAGCAGTGATAGGCGGGGGGATCGCGGTCCTTCACCCCTCCACTTT. Amino acid sequence: CASSDRRGDRGPSPLHF.

In its sample, this clonotype was seen many times. The chain employs TRBV6-5 and TRBJ1-2; 8 bases map to TRBD1. Germline CDR1 MNHEY, CDR2 SVGAGI. V gave up 2 bases and J gave up 7 bases; unmatched junction bases: 12. The length of the CDR3 is 16 residues. Written as DNA, the CDR3 is TGTGCCAGCAGTTACGTGTCAGGGGGCTACTTACGTGGCTACACCTTC. Its translation: CASSYVSGGYLRGYTF.

V usage is TRBV5-1 and J usage is TRBJ2-1; 7 bases fit TRBD2. The germline V gene encodes CDR1 SGHRS and CDR2 YFSETQ. The CDR3 has 15 residues. The V gene end was trimmed by 0 bases and the J gene end by 9 bases; junction bases not matched to a gene: 9. The CDR3 bases are TGCGCCAGCAGCTTGGCCATAGGGGAGGGCACTGAGCAGTTCTTC. This gives the protein CASSLAIGEGTEQFF.

Concerning this clonotype: Compared with germline, one end of the junction differs, possibly owing to a read error. This chain links TRBV29-1 with TRBJ1-4; possible D gene TRBD1, 5 bases. The CDR3 sequence is 12 residues long. CDR1 SQVTM and CDR2 ANQGSEA come from the germline V gene. Here the CDR3 reads CSAGGPNKKLFF. In nucleotides, the CDR3 is TGCAGCGCCGGGGGACCTAATAAAAAACTGTTTTTT.

This clonotype was detected many times. The CDR3 here is CASSQGKGTGNPTSYEQYF. The CDR3 bases are TGCGCCAGCAGCCAGGGAAAGGGGACGGGGAACCCCACCTCCTACGAGCAGTACTTC. This chain connects TRBV4-1 to TRBJ2-7; tentatively, D is TRBD1 or TRBD2 (5 bases each). The length of the CDR3 is 19 residues. Germline V gene sequence: CDR1 MGHRA, CDR2 YSYEKL. V gave up 3 bases and J gave up 0 bases, with 24 bases separating them.

Many counts were recorded for this clonotype. The rearrangement joins TRBV4-2 to TRBJ2-1; D may correspond to TRBD1 or TRBD2 (6 bases each). CDR3 length: 15 amino acids. Per germline, CDR1 LGHNA and CDR2 YNFKEQ. The V gene lost 8 bases and the J gene lost 9 bases, with 23 bases spanning the gap. This chain's CDR3 is CASLDRGGPFAEQFF. CDR3 sequence (DNA): TGTGCCAGCTTGGACAGAGGAGGGCCTTTTGCTGAGCAGTTCTTC.

The chain recombines TRBV6-1 with TRBJ2-6, with 11 bases matching TRBD2. Germline loops: CDR1 MNHNS, CDR2 SASEGT. V was pared by 2 bases and J by 2 bases, with 5 bases of the junction left unmatched. The CDR3 length is 18 residues. The CDR3 DNA sequence: TGTGCCAGCAGTGAACCTAGCGGGGGGTTTCCTGGGGCCAACGTCCTGACTTTC. Its translation: CASSEPSGGFPGANVLTF.

The chain has TRBV27 and TRBJ1-1, with a tentative D call TRBD1 (5 bases). Germline-derived CDR1 and CDR2 are MNHEY and SMNVEV (reference sequence). CDR3 length: 15 residues. V was trimmed by 3 bases and J by 0 bases, leaving 11 bases between them. DNA for the CDR3: TGTGCCAGCAGTTTTGGGGGGATAATGAACACTGAAGCTTTCTTT. Translation: CASSFGGIMNTEAFF.

The CDR3 DNA sequence: TGTGCCAGCAGCACATTAAACCGGGACAGCACTCCCGAGCAGTACTTC. Encoded protein: CASSTLNRDSTPEQYF. The V call is TRBV13, the J call TRBJ2-7; TRBD1 matches 7 bases. CDR1 is PRHDT, CDR2 FYEKMQ, per germline (reference sequence). CDR3 length: 16 amino acids. Unmatched junction bases numbered 16, after V lost 5 bases and J lost 6 bases.

In this sample, this clonotype turned up a few times. This chain links TRBV7-9 with TRBJ2-1; D possibly corresponds to TRBD2 (5 bases). Germline V CDR1 and CDR2: SEHNR, FQNEAQ (reference sequence). Trimming left V 5 bases short and J 10 bases short, with 21 bases between. The CDR3 totals 15 residues. The CDR3 loop reads CASSLQRANPGEQFF. The CDR3 DNA sequence: TGTGCCAGCAGCCTTCAGAGGGCGAACCCCGGAGAGCAGTTCTTC.